The source of this TCR beta chain is a study of post-analysis software for immune sequencing data. Trimming left V 1 base short and J 14 bases short, with 9 bases between. This CDR3 region has 12 residues. Germline CDR1 reads LGHDT; CDR2 reads YNNKEL (reference sequence). General observations from the study: Compared with controls, patients had more of about five TRBV segments, including TRBV5-6, TRBV5-1 and TRBV20-1. With F measure, samples from one preparation batch clustered together strongly.

Comments on this clonotype: What it recognizes is unknown.

TCR beta cDNA libraries included unique molecular identifiers. T cells numbering roughly 0.9 to 10 million yielded cDNA molecules that totaled about 500,000. In TCRdb, the PCR reads were re-called with MiXCR into one record per CDR3 protein. The profile shows roughly 870,000 distinct CDR3 sequences, roughly half of them singletons. This TCR came from a girl between 5 and 17 years old with multiple sclerosis. The sequenced sample was blood. The chain carries TRBV3-1 and TRBJ1-6; D is unclear. The chain's CDR3 is CASSQVRAALHF. CDR3 in DNA: TGTGCCAGCAGCCAAGTTAGAGCGGCCCTCCACTTT.